Listed below are T cell receptor beta chains from one sample, sequenced in a study of cytomegalovirus exposure and HLA in healthy donors. Data came from immunoSEQ multiplex PCR; TCRdb stores just in-frame clones and leaves some out. Among 18,000 or so clones listed, 75% were seen once. Sequencing was done on a sample of PBMCs. The source is a man between 18 and 35 years old in good health and CMV-seronegative. The CDR3 runs from the conserved cysteine through the conserved F or W. A D gene is named only where the DNA matches it firmly. Clone size, where shown, is once, few, many, or a class for clones that have expanded.

>NA|TRBV9|TRBD1|TRBJ1-1
CASSVKDGQGNTEAFF
TGTGCCAGCAGCGTAAAAGACGGACAGGGGAACACTGAAGCTTTCTTT
>NA|TRBV6-5|NA|TRBJ2-7
CASSYLPGAELEQYF
TGTGCCAGCAGTTATCTACCGGGAGCTGAACTAGAGCAGTACTTC
>NA|TRBV25-1|TRBD2|TRBJ2-5
CASSSSGRAGYQETQYF
TGTGCCAGCAGTAGTAGCGGGAGGGCCGGGTACCAAGAGACCCAGTACTTC
>NA|TRBV30|NA|TRBJ2-5
CAWTSQETQYF
TGTGCCTGGACTAGCCAAGAGACCCAGTACTTC
>once|TRBV19|NA|TRBJ1-1
CASSLQGANTEAFF
TGTGCCAGTAGTTTACAAGGGGCGAACACTGAAGCTTTCTTT
>once|TRBV29-1|NA|TRBJ2-7
CSVGNRASSYEQYF
TGCAGCGTTGGAAACAGGGCCAGCTCCTACGAGCAGTACTTC
>few|TRBV5-5|TRBD1|TRBJ1-2
CASSWDRGPYGYTF
TGTGCCAGCAGCTGGGACAGGGGTCCCTATGGCTACACCTTC
>NA|TRBV27|TRBD1|TRBJ2-2
CASRTGGFSTGELFF
TGTGCCAGCAGGACAGGGGGGTTCAGCACCGGGGAGCTGTTTTTT
>NA|TRBV4-2|TRBD2|TRBJ2-5
CASSGTRGETQYF
TGTGCCAGCAGTGGGACTAGGGGGGAGACCCAGTACTTC
>NA|TRBV30|TRBD2|TRBJ2-1
CAWSVRSTSGYNEQFF
TGTGCCTGGAGTGTACGCTCGACTAGCGGATACAATGAGCAGTTCTTC
>NA|TRBV6-5|NA|TRBJ1-5
CASRPRQLSNQPQHF
TGTGCCAGCAGGCCTAGACAGCTTAGCAATCAGCCCCAGCATTTT
>NA|TRBV2|NA|TRBJ1-5
CASSGQYSNQPQHF
TGTGCCAGCAGCGGACAGTATAGCAATCAGCCCCAGCATTTT
>NA|TRBV9|TRBD1|TRBJ1-5
CASSMGTGSNQPQHF
TGTGCCAGCAGCATGGGGACAGGGAGCAATCAGCCCCAGCATTTT
>NA|TRBV30|TRBD1|TRBJ1-6
CAWMGQGNSPLHF
TGTGCCTGGATGGGACAGGGAAATTCACCCCTCCACTTT
>NA|TRBV30|NA|TRBJ2-7
CAWSRLPYEQYF
TGTGCCTGGAGTCGTCTCCCCTACGAGCAGTACTTC
>few|TRBV30|NA|TRBJ1-5
CAWANAGGASNQPQHF
TGTGCCTGGGCTAACGCGGGGGGGGCTAGCAATCAGCCCCAGCATTTT
>NA|TRBV4-3|TRBD1|TRBJ2-3
CASSQDFLQGNTDTQYF
TGCGCCAGCAGCCAAGACTTTCTACAGGGGAACACAGATACGCAGTATTTT
>NA|TRBV5-6|TRBD1|TRBJ2-1
CASSSVIRDRDNEQFF
TGTGCCAGCTCCAGCGTGATCCGGGACAGGGACAATGAGCAGTTCTTC
>NA|TRBV5-1|NA|TRBJ1-2
CASSLDGGTGRGYTF
TGCGCCAGCAGCTTGGACGGAGGGACGGGAAGGGGCTACACCTTC
>few|TRBV6-6|TRBD1|TRBJ1-5
CATTTGNSNQPQHF
TGTGCCACCACGACAGGGAATAGCAATCAGCCCCAGCATTTT
>NA|TRBV12-1|NA|TRBJ1-4
CASSSRGTNEKLFF
TGTGCCAGCAGCTCCAGGGGAACTAATGAAAAACTGTTTTTT
>NA|TRBV5-3|TRBD2|TRBJ2-1
CARSLVSGSREIYNEQFF
TGTGCCAGAAGCTTGGTTAGCGGGAGTAGGGAGATATACAATGAGCAGTTCTTC
>NA|TRBV15|NA|TRBJ1-5
CATSSSNNQPQHF
TGTGCCACCAGCAGCAGTAACAATCAGCCCCAGCATTTT
>few|TRBV9|NA|TRBJ1-1
CASSVGGITEAFF
TGTGCCAGCAGCGTAGGAGGGATCACTGAAGCTTTCTTT
>NA|TRBV18|NA|TRBJ2-7
CASSPMSRDRPSF
TGTGCCAGCTCACCAATGTCTCGAGACAGGCCTTCTTTC
>once|TRBV10-3|NA|TRBJ1-1
CAIRPAMNTEAFF
TGTGCCATCAGGCCCGCTATGAACACTGAAGCTTTCTTT
>NA|TRBV5-1|NA|TRBJ2-7
CASGNTGRLYEQYF
TGCGCCAGCGGCAACACGGGAAGGCTCTACGAGCAGTACTTC
>once|TRBV6-6|NA|TRBJ2-5
CASRFTGIETQYF
TGTGCCAGCCGGTTTACAGGGATAGAGACCCAGTACTTC
>NA|TRBV30|NA|TRBJ1-6
CAWRGQNSPLHF
TGTGCCTGGAGAGGACAGAATTCACCCCTCCACTTT
>few|TRBV6-5|NA|TRBJ2-1
CASQGQPSYNEQFF
TGTGCCAGCCAGGGGCAGCCTTCCTACAATGAGCAGTTCTTC
>NA|TRBV29-1|TRBD1|TRBJ2-3
CSVQGVVTDTQYF
TGCAGCGTACAGGGGGTCGTCACAGATACGCAGTATTTT
>few|TRBV5-1|NA|TRBJ2-5
CASSVGTGSQETQYF
TGCGCCAGCAGCGTGGGAACCGGGAGCCAAGAGACCCAGTACTTC
>NA|TRBV5-4|TRBD1|TRBJ2-5
CASSLRGTGGIETQYF
TGTGCCAGCAGCTTGCGGGGGACAGGGGGCATCGAGACCCAGTACTTC
>NA|TRBV19|TRBD1|TRBJ1-4
CASTSGQGGEKLFF
TGTGCCAGTACCTCCGGACAGGGCGGAGAAAAACTGTTTTTT
>once|TRBV5-4|TRBD2|TRBJ2-1
CASSFLTSGGYNEQFF
TGTGCCAGCAGCTTCTTGACTAGCGGAGGTTACAATGAGCAGTTCTTC
>few|TRBV30|NA|TRBJ1-2
CAWSVGRTLYGYTF
TGTGCCTGGAGTGTGGGCAGGACTCTCTATGGCTACACCTTC
>NA|TRBV30|NA|TRBJ2-1
CAWSGDSNNEQFF
TGTGCCTGGAGTGGGGACTCGAACAATGAGCAGTTCTTC
>NA|TRBV29-1|NA|TRBJ1-1
CSVREGLGTEAFF
TGCAGCGTTCGGGAGGGCCTGGGGACTGAAGCTTTCTTT
>NA|TRBV30|NA|TRBJ2-7
CAWTRTDSYEQYF
TGTGCCTGGACAAGGACAGATTCCTACGAGCAGTACTTC
>few|TRBV5-4|NA|TRBJ1-5
CASSVQGEGQPQHF
TGTGCCAGCAGCGTACAGGGCGAGGGTCAGCCCCAGCATTTT
>NA|TRBV11-2|NA|TRBJ2-3
CASSLGDHGISQYF
TGTGCCAGCAGCTTAGGCGACCACGGGATATCGCAGTATTTT
>NA|TRBV30|TRBD1|TRBJ1-2
CAWKGGDYGYTF
TGTGCCTGGAAAGGGGGCGACTATGGCTACACCTTC
>NA|TRBV30|TRBD2|TRBJ2-3
CAWRTGGGGTQYF
TGTGCCTGGAGGACGGGGGGTGGTGGTACGCAGTATTTT
>NA|TRBV30|NA|TRBJ2-5
CAWRGLETQYF
TGTGCCTGGAGGGGGCTAGAGACCCAGTACTTC
>NA|TRBV30|NA|TRBJ1-2
CAWTNRVSNYGYTF
TGTGCCTGGACCAACAGGGTCTCTAACTATGGCTACACCTTC
>NA|TRBV30|NA|TRBJ1-3
CAWSQGGNTIYF
TGTGCCTGGAGTCAGGGTGGGAACACCATATATTTT
>few|TRBV7-9|NA|TRBJ1-2
CASSLEQGGYTF
TGTGCCAGCAGCTTAGAACAGGGTGGCTACACCTTC
>few|TRBV4-2|TRBD2|TRBJ2-5
CASSQQQRGLGFQETQYF
TGTGCCAGCAGCCAACAACAGCGGGGCCTTGGGTTTCAAGAGACCCAGTACTTC
>NA|TRBV18|NA|TRBJ2-3
CASSPAVGIPDTQYF
TGTGCCAGCTCACCCGCTGTCGGGATCCCAGATACGCAGTATTTT
>few|TRBV30|TRBD1|TRBJ1-1
CAWSAGTENTEAFF
TGTGCCTGGAGTGCCGGGACAGAGAACACTGAAGCTTTCTTT
>NA|TRBV29-1|NA|TRBJ2-1
CSVEKRYEQFF
TGCAGCGTTGAGAAGCGGTATGAGCAGTTCTTC